This is a list of T cell receptor beta chains from one sample in a study of regulatory T cells in long-lasting Graves disease. Each CDR3 protein is one row after TCRdb ran MiXCR on the multiplex PCR reads. The sample records nearly 350,000 distinct CDR3 sequences, around a fifth being singletons. The sequencing here drew on peripheral blood mononuclear cells (PBMCs), taken when the disease was refractory, from a patient treated with antithyroid drugs. Receptor source: a female donor with Graves disease. Both conserved end residues are part of each CDR3. Each record gives: J gene, D gene, clone size, V gene, CDR3 DNA, CDR3 protein. The D gene is left open where the match is weak. Size values are once, few and many counts, or a class for expanded clones, and some rows have none.

J: TRBJ2-7; D: -; size: few; V: TRBV2; DNA: TGTGCCAGCTCACCCGGACCGGGCTACGAGCAGTACTTC; CDR3: CASSPGPGYEQYF
J: TRBJ2-7; D: TRBD2; size: many; V: TRBV28; DNA: TGTGCCAGCAGTTTGTGGGGGGGGTCCTACGAGCAGTACTTC; CDR3: CASSLWGGSYEQYF
J: TRBJ1-5; D: TRBD1; size: many; V: TRBV28; DNA: TGTGCCAGCAAGTATCCGACAGGGCCATATAGCAATCAGCCCCAGCATTTT; CDR3: CASKYPTGPYSNQPQHF
J: TRBJ1-2; D: -; size: -; V: TRBV10-2; DNA: TGTGCCAGCAGCAATGGACCGGACGGCTATGGCTACACCTTC; CDR3: CASSNGPDGYGYTF
J: TRBJ2-1; D: TRBD1; size: few; V: TRBV7-2; DNA: TGTGCCAGCAGCGCACGGGGACAGGGCAATGAGCAGTTCTTC; CDR3: CASSARGQGNEQFF
J: TRBJ1-1; D: -; size: -; V: TRBV3-1; DNA: TGTGCCAGCAGCCTAACAGTGGCAGGGAACACTGAAGCTTTCTTT; CDR3: CASSLTVAGNTEAFF
J: TRBJ1-2; D: -; size: many; V: TRBV29-1; DNA: TGCAGCGCGAAGACAAACTATGGCTACACCTTC; CDR3: CSAKTNYGYTF
J: TRBJ2-1; D: TRBD2; size: -; V: TRBV11-2; DNA: TGTGCCAGCAGCTACTTAGCGGGAGGGCCCAACAATGAGCAGTTCTTC; CDR3: CASSYLAGGPNNEQFF
J: TRBJ1-1; D: -; size: few; V: TRBV7-2; DNA: TGTGCCAGCAGCTTATTTGGGACACAGAACACTGAAGCTTTCTTT; CDR3: CASSLFGTQNTEAFF
J: TRBJ2-5; D: TRBD2; size: many; V: TRBV28; DNA: TGTGCCAGCAGTTTGTATAGCGGGGGGGCCGACAGAGAGACCCAGTACTTC; CDR3: CASSLYSGGADRETQYF
J: TRBJ2-7; D: -; size: many; V: TRBV11-3; DNA: TGTGCCAGCAGCTTCTCCGGGTTGTTCGACGAGCAGTACTTC; CDR3: CASSFSGLFDEQYF
J: TRBJ1-5; D: -; size: -; V: TRBV6-2/TRBV6-3; DNA: TGTGCCAGCAGTTGGACAGCGACATTAGGTGGGAGCAATCAGCCCCAGCATTTT; CDR3: CASSWTATLGGSNQPQHF
J: TRBJ2-7; D: -; size: few; V: TRBV29-1; DNA: TGCAGCGTTGTCCACGGACAGCAGTACTTC; CDR3: CSVVHGQQYF
J: TRBJ1-6; D: -; size: -; V: TRBV29-1; DNA: TGCAGCGTCACCAAAGGGGGGGGTAATTCACCCCTCCACTTT; CDR3: CSVTKGGGNSPLHF
J: TRBJ2-4; D: -; size: many; V: TRBV7-8; DNA: TGTGCCAGCAGCTTAAGGGGGGGCACAACCAAAAACATTCAGTACTTC; CDR3: CASSLRGGTTKNIQYF
J: TRBJ1-6; D: -; size: few; V: TRBV24-1; DNA: TGTGCCACCAGTGAATCCGGGACTTATGCGAGCTCCTATAATTCACCCCTCCACTTT; CDR3: CATSESGTYASSYNSPLHF
J: TRBJ2-7; D: TRBD1; size: -; V: TRBV5-1; DNA: TGCGCCAGCAGCTTCGATACAGGGGGCTATCTCTCCTACGAGCAGTACTTC; CDR3: CASSFDTGGYLSYEQYF
J: TRBJ1-6; D: -; size: -; V: TRBV3-1; DNA: TGTGCCAGCAGCCCCGGACCGGGAGAGTCACCCCTCCACTTT; CDR3: CASSPGPGESPLHF
J: TRBJ2-1; D: -; size: -; V: TRBV7-6; DNA: TGTGCCAGCAGCCGCTCCTTTGAGCTAAGGGTGGGGGATGAGCAGTTCTTC; CDR3: CASSRSFELRVGDEQFF
J: TRBJ2-2; D: TRBD1; size: many; V: TRBV6-1; DNA: TGTGCCAGCACCTCGACAGGGGGGAACACCGGGGAGCTGTTTTTT; CDR3: CASTSTGGNTGELFF
J: TRBJ2-2; D: -; size: few; V: TRBV5-1; DNA: TGCGCCAGCAGCTTGGCTGTCGGGGAGCTGTTTTTT; CDR3: CASSLAVGELFF
J: TRBJ2-1; D: -; size: -; V: TRBV6-1; DNA: TGTGCCAGCAGTCGACAGGTGAATGAGCAGTTCTTC; CDR3: CASSRQVNEQFF